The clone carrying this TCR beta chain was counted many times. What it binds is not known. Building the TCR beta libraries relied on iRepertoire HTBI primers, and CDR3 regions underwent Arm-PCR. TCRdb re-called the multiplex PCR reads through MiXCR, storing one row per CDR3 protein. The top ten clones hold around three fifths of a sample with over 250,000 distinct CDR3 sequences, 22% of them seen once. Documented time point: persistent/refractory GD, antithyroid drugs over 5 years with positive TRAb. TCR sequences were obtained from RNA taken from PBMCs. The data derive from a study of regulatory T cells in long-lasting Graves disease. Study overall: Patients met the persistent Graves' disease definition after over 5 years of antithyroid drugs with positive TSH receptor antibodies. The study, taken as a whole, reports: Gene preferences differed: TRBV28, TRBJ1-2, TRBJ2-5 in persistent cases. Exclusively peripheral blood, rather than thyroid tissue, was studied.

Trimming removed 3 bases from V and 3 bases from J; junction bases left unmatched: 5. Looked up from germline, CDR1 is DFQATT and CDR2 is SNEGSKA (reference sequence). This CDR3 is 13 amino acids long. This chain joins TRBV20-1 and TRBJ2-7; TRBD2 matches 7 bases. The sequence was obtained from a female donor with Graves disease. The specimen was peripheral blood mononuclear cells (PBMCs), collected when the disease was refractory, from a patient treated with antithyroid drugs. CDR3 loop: CSASGRPFYEQYF. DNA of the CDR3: TGCAGTGCTAGCGGGAGGCCGTTCTACGAGCAGTACTTC.